One sample yielded the 31 T cell receptor beta chains listed below, sequenced in a study of T cell repertoires in cytomegalovirus infection. Using its own MiXCR run on the reads, TCRdb lists one record per CDR3 protein. The sample has approximately 750,000 distinct CDR3 sequences, roughly 36% seen once. Sequenced input: PBMCs. The source of these receptors is a human donor in good health (CMV status not recorded). Some clones in this sample may be carry-over from other donors' samples.

This clonotype was seen a few times. This rearrangement joins TRBV7-3 to TRBJ2-3; either TRBD1 or TRBD2 may fit D (6 bases each). The germline CDR1 and CDR2 sequences are SGHTA and FQGTGA. The V end was cut by 1 base, the J end by 2 bases, with 10 bases between. The CDR3 is 15 residues long. CDR3 loop: CASSLIGGNTDTQYF. CDR3 nucleotides: TGTGCCAGCAGCTTAATAGGGGGGAACACAGATACGCAGTATTTT.

This clonotype was counted only a few times. The chain uses TRBV28 and TRBJ1-6, with 12 bases that match TRBD1. Germline V gene sequence: CDR1 MDHEN, CDR2 SYDVKM. The ends lost 2 bases at V and 9 bases at J; junction bases unmatched: 2. The CDR3 extends over 15 amino acids. CDR3 nucleotide sequence: TGTGCCAGCAGTTTAGCGGGACAGGGGGCTTCACCCCTCCACTTT. Its protein product is CASSLAGQGASPLHF.

Turning to this clonotype: One end of the junction fails to match germline, which may point to a read error. The rearrangement joins TRBV7-6 to TRBJ1-1, with unresolved D. The V gene's germline CDR1 is SGHVS and CDR2 FNYEAQ. This CDR3 region has 20 residues. CDR3 region: CTSSLIPAAGPLNLGTEAFF. CDR3 DNA: TGTACCAGCAGCTTAATCCCCGCTGCCGGACCCCTTAACCTAGGGACTGAAGCTTTCTTT.

This clonotype was seen a handful of times. The J gene is TRBJ2-3, the V gene TRBV6-8; D might be TRBD2 (6 bases). V was trimmed by 10 bases and J by 2 bases, leaving 25 bases between them. The CDR3 is made up of 17 amino acids. Germline assignment: CDR1 MNHGY and CDR2 SAAAGT. This CDR3 is CATSRGTPTTHTDTQYF. CDR3 nucleotides: TGTGCCACCAGCCGGGGGACCCCAACAACTCACACAGATACGCAGTATTTT.

The V call is TRBV5-1, the J call TRBJ1-2, with TRBD1 identical over 10 bases. This CDR3 spans 16 amino acids. With 4 bases clipped from V and 7 bases from J, the junction kept 13 bases outside the gene matches. Germline assignment: CDR1 SGHRS and CDR2 YFSETQ. The CDR3 sequence is CASSPSLDRGMVGYTF. CDR3 nucleotides: TGCGCCAGCAGCCCTTCTCTGGACAGGGGGATGGTTGGCTACACCTTC.

The rearrangement links TRBV5-1 to TRBJ1-1; 8 positions match TRBD1. Germline CDR1 reads SGHRS; CDR2 reads YFSETQ. V lost 3 bases to trimming and J lost 5 bases; unmatched junction nucleotides: 12. CDR3 length: 16 residues. CDR3 residues: CASSSHQRDRSTEAFF. DNA of the CDR3: TGCGCCAGCAGCTCCCACCAAAGGGACAGGTCGACTGAAGCTTTCTTT. Complete variable domain (other parts from reference TRBV5-1 and TRBJ1-1): KAGVTQTPRYLIKTRGQQVTLSCSPISGHRSVSWYQQTPGQGLQFLFEYFSETQRNKGNFPGRFSGRQFSNSRSEMNVSTLELGDSALYLCASSSHQRDRSTEAFFGQGTRLTVV.

This clonotype has a handful of counts. This chain connects TRBV12-3 or TRBV12-4 to TRBJ2-1; D gene uncertain. The V and J ends lost 3 bases and 8 bases respectively, with 5 bases between them. The CDR3 consists of 11 residues. CDR3: CASSFEDEQFF. The CDR3 bases are TGTGCCAGCAGTTTCGAGGATGAGCAGTTCTTC.

This clonotype has a handful of counts. This chain connects TRBV28 to TRBJ1-5; unclear D gene. CDR3 length equals 15 residues. Trimming took off 6 bases at V and 7 bases at J, with 19 bases between the two ends. Germline values: CDR1 MDHEN, CDR2 SYDVKM. The CDR3 region has the DNA TGTGCCAGCAGGACCTCTTCCGAGGGAGGGCAGCCCCAGCATTTT. This translates into CASRTSSEGGQPQHF.

This clonotype was detected only once. V usage is TRBV5-1 and J usage is TRBJ2-2; D unresolved. Trimming shortened V by 7 bases and J by 3 bases, and 13 bases separated the two germline ends. The CDR3 is made up of 14 amino acids. From germline, CDR1 is SGHRS and CDR2 YFSETQ. The CDR3 sequence is CASAVGMDTGELFF. The CDR3 DNA follows: TGCGCCAGCGCTGTGGGGATGGACACCGGGGAGCTGTTTTTT.

This chain uses TRBV7-3 with TRBJ1-1; D call uncertain. Germline CDR1 and CDR2: SGHTA and FQGTGA. The V and J ends lost 0 bases and 6 bases respectively, with 8 bases between them. CDR3 size: 13 residues. For the CDR3, the DNA is TGTGCCAGCAGCTTAACTCGTGACGCTGAAGCTTTCTTT. Translating gives CASSLTRDAEAFF.

Notes on this clonotype: A much more abundant neighbour one base away suggests this may be a read error. The rearrangement links TRBV10-3 to TRBJ2-7, with D perhaps matching TRBD1 (6 bases). Trimming cost V 6 bases and J 2 bases, with 14 bases left between them. CDR1 and CDR2 from the germline V gene are ENHRY and SYGVKD. The CDR3 contains 14 residues. The CDR3 protein is CAIRGAGVPYEQYF. The CDR3, as DNA: TGTGCCATCAGGGGGGCAGGGGTTCCCTACGAGCAGTACTTC.

At least ten counts were recorded for this clonotype. V usage is TRBV7-2 and J usage is TRBJ1-2, with TRBD1 as a possible D gene (5 bases). The CDR3 is 14 residues long. Looked up from germline, CDR1 is SGHTA and CDR2 is FQGNSA. V shed 4 bases and J shed 8 bases, with 17 bases lying between them. The CDR3 is CASSYPGGFSGYTF. In DNA form, the CDR3 reads TGTGCCAGCAGCTATCCGGGGGGGTTTTCGGGCTACACCTTC.

This clonotype was picked up many times. The rearrangement links TRBV7-6 to TRBJ2-7, with 7 nucleotides matching TRBD2. The V and J ends lost 0 bases and 6 bases, in that order; junction bases with no gene match: 20. CDR1 is SGHVS and CDR2 is FNYEAQ in the germline V gene. The CDR3 length is 19 residues. The CDR3 nucleotides read TGTGCCAGCAGCTTAGCTGCTGGCGGGGGAGGATTGGGGCCCGCCGAGCAGTACTTC. As protein: CASSLAAGGGGLGPAEQYF. Full variable domain (missing parts from reference TRBV7-6 and TRBJ2-7): GAGVSQSPRYKVTKRGQDVALRCDPISGHVSLYWYRQALGQGPEFLTYFNYEAQQDKSGLPNDRFSAERPEGSISTLTIQRTEQRDSAMYRCASSLAAGGGGLGPAEQYFGPGTRLTVT.

This clonotype was observed a few times. This chain connects TRBV6-6 to TRBJ2-5; a possible D gene is TRBD1 (6 bases). CDR3 length equals 13 residues. CDR1 is MNHNY, CDR2 SVGAGI, per germline (reference sequence). The V end was cut by 2 bases, the J end by 7 bases, with 11 bases between. DNA of the CDR3: TGTGCCAGCAGTTACCAGGGGCCGGGGACCCAGTACTTC. This translates into CASSYQGPGTQYF.

This clonotype came up a few times. The chain uses TRBV18 and TRBJ1-1; tentatively, D is TRBD1 (5 bases). Trimming cost V 3 bases and J 11 bases, with 16 bases left between them. CDR3 length: 13 residues. CDR1 is KGHSH and CDR2 is LQKENI in the germline V gene. The CDR3 DNA reads as TGTGCCAGCTCACCTGGGAGGGGTTCTTCGGCTTTCTTT. Residues: CASSPGRGSSAFF. The variable domain in full, completed from reference TRBV18 and TRBJ1-1, reads NAGVMQNPRHLVRRRGQEARLRCSPMKGHSHVYWYRQLPEEGLKFMVYLQKENIIDESGMPKERFSAEFPKEGPSILRIQQVVRGDSAAYFCASSPGRGSSAFFGQGTRLTVV.

Note on this clonotype: Compared with germline, one end of the junction differs, possibly owing to a read error. The genes are TRBV19 and TRBJ2-4, with TRBD2 matching over 7 bases. CDR3 size: 16 residues. Germline assignment: CDR1 LNHDA and CDR2 SQIVND (reference sequence). In nucleotides, the CDR3 is TGTGACAGTAGTATAGTAGCGGGTTTAGCCAAAAACATTCAGTACTTC. Its protein is CDSSIVAGLAKNIQYF. Variable domain in full (rest from reference TRBV19 and TRBJ2-4): DGGITQSPKYLFRKEGQNVTLSCEQNLNHDAMYWYRQDPGQGLRLIYYSQIVNDFQKGDIAEGYSVSREKKESFPLTVTSAQKNPTAFYLCDSSIVAGLAKNIQYFGAGTRLSVL.

This clonotype was counted a few times. The genes are TRBV7-2 and TRBJ1-1; D gene ambiguous. The CDR3 extends over 14 amino acids. Trimming took off 6 bases at V and 0 bases at J, with 11 bases between the two ends. Per the germline V gene, CDR1 is SGHTA and CDR2 is FQGNSA. The CDR3 sequence: CASSKQKMNTEAFF. CDR3 in DNA: TGTGCCAGCAGTAAACAGAAGATGAACACTGAAGCTTTCTTT.

The chain has TRBV5-6 and TRBJ2-1; TRBD1 matches at 7 bases. This CDR3 comprises 13 residues. Germline V gives CDR1 SGHDT, CDR2 YYEEEE. Trimming took 3 bases from V and 8 from J; bases not matched to a gene: 5. The CDR3 coding sequence is TGTGCCAGCAGCTACACAGGGGTCGATGAGCAGTTCTTC. Translation gives CASSYTGVDEQFF.

The chain recombines TRBV27 with TRBJ1-2; the match to TRBD1 covers 7 bases. V shed 3 bases and J 7 bases; nucleotides not matched to a gene: 5. This CDR3 comprises 13 residues. Germline CDR1 and CDR2: MNHEY and SMNVEV (reference sequence). In DNA form, the CDR3 reads TGTGCCAGCAGTTTCAGACAGGGAGGTGGCTACACCTTC. It specifies CASSFRQGGGYTF.

This clonotype was seen more than once but under ten times. J is TRBJ2-7 and V is TRBV28; possibly TRBD1 for D (5 bases). CDR1 is MDHEN and CDR2 is SYDVKM in the germline V gene. Trimming left V 5 bases short and J 6 bases short, with 20 bases between. CDR3 size: 15 residues. This CDR3 is CASSRPQGSPIEQYF. The CDR3 coding sequence is TGTGCCAGCAGTCGCCCCCAGGGATCCCCGATCGAGCAGTACTTC. The full variable domain, with the rest looked up from reference TRBV28 and TRBJ2-7, is DVKVTQSSRYLVKRTGEKVFLECVQDMDHENMFWYRQDPGLGLRLIYFSYDVKMKEKGDIPEGYSVSREKKERFSLILESASTNQTSMYLCASSRPQGSPIEQYFGPGTRLTVT.

The CDR3 here is CASSEGRQVRGAFF. The CDR3 region has the DNA TGTGCCAGCAGCGAGGGGAGACAGGTCCGGGGAGCTTTCTTT. V is TRBV2 and J is TRBJ1-1, with D possibly matching TRBD1 (6 bases). V was cut by 6 bases and J by 10 bases, with 21 bases left in between. The CDR3 totals 14 residues. CDR1 SNHLY and CDR2 FYNNEI come from the germline V gene. The variable domain in full, completed from reference TRBV2 and TRBJ1-1, reads EPEVTQTPSHQVTQMGQEVILRCVPISNHLYFYWYRQILGQKVEFLVSFYNNEISEKSEIFDDQFSVERPDGSNFTLKIRSTKLEDSAMYFCASSEGRQVRGAFFGQGTRLTVV.

V is TRBV27 and J is TRBJ2-5, with 8 bases matching TRBD1. This CDR3 region has 13 residues. V gave up 6 bases and J gave up 5 bases; unmatched junction bases: 5. Germline V gives CDR1 MNHEY, CDR2 SMNVEV (reference sequence). The chain's CDR3 is CASREQGVETQYF. CDR3 DNA sequence: TGTGCCAGCAGGGAACAGGGGGTCGAGACCCAGTACTTC.

V is TRBV19 and J is TRBJ1-5; D remains ambiguous. V shed 4 bases and J shed 2 bases, with 12 bases lying between them. This CDR3 has 15 amino acids. The germline V gene has CDR1 LNHDA and CDR2 SQIVND (reference sequence). CDR3 loop: CASSTGSRGNQPQHF. DNA of the CDR3: TGTGCCAGTAGTACGGGTTCCCGGGGCAATCAGCCCCAGCATTTT.

This clonotype was detected only a few times. This chain uses TRBV12-3 or TRBV12-4 with TRBJ1-5; D gene unclear. The V end lost 6 bases, the J end lost 2 bases, and 14 bases lay between the germline ends. There are 15 residues in the CDR3. The CDR3 DNA follows: TGTGCCAGCAGCGGCACTTTGGTGGGCAATCAGCCCCAGCATTTT. It encodes CASSGTLVGNQPQHF.

CDR3 sequence (DNA): TGTGCCAGCAGTCCCCGGAACAGGGGAGTAGGGGAAAAACTGTTTTTT. Translating it yields CASSPRNRGVGEKLFF. The chain employs TRBV6-5 and TRBJ1-4; 7 positions agree with TRBD1. The CDR3 covers 16 residues. J lost 8 bases, V lost 5 bases, and 14 bases had no gene match. Germline V lookup: CDR1 MNHEY, CDR2 SVGAGI.

This clonotype was seen at least ten times. This sequence joins TRBV7-9 and TRBJ1-5, with 7 bases aligning to TRBD1. V shed 5 bases and J 7 bases; nucleotides not matched to a gene: 8. The CDR3 sequence is 14 residues long. Germline CDR1 and CDR2: SEHNR and FQNEAQ (reference sequence). The CDR3 loop reads CASSALGGGQPQHF. The CDR3 nucleotides read TGTGCCAGCAGCGCGTTAGGGGGCGGACAGCCCCAGCATTTT.

The chain is built from TRBV19 and TRBJ1-1; no definite D call. Trimming pared 6 bases from V and 3 bases from J, leaving 8 bases between. The CDR3 is 12 amino acids. The germline V gene has CDR1 LNHDA and CDR2 SQIVND (reference sequence). The CDR3 region is CASRTFYTEAFF. As DNA, the CDR3 is TGTGCCAGTAGGACCTTTTACACTGAAGCTTTCTTT.

The V gene is TRBV28, the J gene TRBJ1-6; D ambiguous. CDR1 MDHEN and CDR2 SYDVKM come from the germline V gene. Trimming pared 5 bases from V and 5 bases from J, leaving 13 bases between. CDR3 size: 15 residues. The CDR3 sequence is CASSPRDNNNSPLHF. The DNA of the CDR3 is TGTGCCAGCAGTCCCCGCGACAACAATAATTCACCCCTCCACTTT.

This clonotype was counted between two and nine times. The CDR3 DNA reads as TGTGCCAGCAGCTTAGTGGGAGCATCGGTGGGCTCCTACGAGCAGTACTTC. Amino acids: CASSLVGASVGSYEQYF. The chain links TRBV11-2 to TRBJ2-7; D may be TRBD2 (5 bases). Trimming pared 1 base from V and 0 bases from J, leaving 16 bases between. CDR1 SGHAT and CDR2 FQNNGV come from the germline V gene. CDR3 length equals 17 residues.

This clonotype has just a few counts. The chain is built from TRBV11-3 and TRBJ2-1; TRBD2 matches at 9 bases. The CDR3 loop spans 15 amino acids. V trimming: 5 bases; J trimming: 9 bases; junction bases outside the gene matches: 11. Germline CDR1 is SGHNT and CDR2 is YENEEA. In nucleotides, the CDR3 is TGTGCCAGCAGCCACGTCGCGGGAGGGCCAGCTGAGCAGTTCTTC. Protein product: CASSHVAGGPAEQFF.

This clonotype ranks as medium-sized (0.01 to 0.1%). This sequence joins TRBV7-2 and TRBJ1-2, with TRBD1 as a possible D gene (6 bases). The CDR3 covers 14 residues. Trimming removed 2 bases from V and 10 bases from J, with 17 bases in between. The germline CDR1 and CDR2 sequences are SGHTA and FQGNSA. DNA for the CDR3: TGTGCCAGCAGCTTACCAGGGGACCTCAGGGCCTACACCTTC. This translates into CASSLPGDLRAYTF.